This TCR beta chain was captured by sequencing in a study of identifying expanded T cells in peripheral blood (dated by TCRdb to between 2019 and 2020). Describing the broader study: Separate aliquots of the same genomic DNA pool were sequenced to produce technical replicates, and four replicates were compared in pairs.

The immunoSEQ Assay, which relies on bias-controlled multiplex PCR amplification of genomic DNA, was used to profile TCRbeta CDR3 regions. On the study's bioinformatics: To quantify the absolute abundance of each unique TCRbeta CDR3 region, the sequences were collapsed and filtered. Differential abundance was tested with a binomial (Fisher-equivalent) model and with a beta-binomial model adding time-dependent variance fitted from healthy donors. Clones with fewer than 5 combined templates were removed, and differential abundance was called for clones with a Benjamini-Hochberg FDR below 0.01. Beta-binomial variance was modeled as a function of total template count across the two samples using the form v = (b*log(k)+a)^2. Sourced from immuneACCESS, this table was stored by TCRdb with only in-frame sequences that have V and J called. A share of the clones is absent; for the studies checked, an unresolved V gene accounts for under half, and the remainder has no known explanation. The V and J calls and clone size were taken over from that table, and D and trimming were inferred from the DNA. The sample records 120,000 or so clones, roughly 82% of which are singletons. The ten largest clonotypes hold 3.3% of the sample.

Note on this clone: Which antigen it targets is not known. No base-level quality is on record; no much larger clone is a single base apart.

For CDR1 and CDR2, the germline V gene (reference sequence) lists MNHEY and SMNVEV. Spanning cysteine to phenylalanine, the CDR3 consists of 14 amino acids. Only the CDR3 DNA is retained, 42 bases long and in frame from the first base. V lost 3 bases and J lost 0 bases, and the count of bases not matched to a germline gene is 1. During the collection period, no infections or other immune events were recorded for the healthy donors. Blood repertoires from healthy donors were used as a training cohort for calibrating time-dependent variance in a beta-binomial model of differential abundance of T-cell clones. The training cohort was composed of 10 or so healthy donors, 3 female and 7 male. Donor ages ranged from roughly 29 to 64 years, with an average of 43 years. Whole blood from each healthy donor was obtained from a commercial supplier and was collected at three time points approximately 15 days apart. Genomic DNA was extracted from unsorted whole blood for immunosequencing.

Beyond this particular receptor, the publication reports: The authors expected that biological variance in healthy repertoires might rise further over much longer intervals, such as months to years. Approximately 1.2 differentially abundant clones were flagged by the binomial model between technical replicates, whereas about 15 and 18 were flagged over roughly two weeks and four weeks, respectively. Across all healthy donors, variance in clone template counts between roughly 2-week samples was found to increase significantly with total template count. Across all healthy-donor time intervals, the beta-binomial model significantly lowered both the number of clones called differentially abundant and the false-positive rate.

The receptor comes from a person aged 18 to 69 in good health. The sequenced material came from blood. The V and J genes are TRBV27 and TRBJ1-2, and 7 junction bases match TRBD1. Here is the DNA: TGTGCCAGCAGTTTTGACAGGGCTAACTATGGCTACACCTTC. Translated, this is CASSFDRANYGYTF.